Below are 30 T cell receptor beta chains sequenced from a single sample in a study of CD8 T cells in Susac syndrome. cDNA came from about 0.5 to 1 ug RNA primed by random hexamers. From the immunoSEQ multiplex PCR reads, TCRdb called clonotypes with MiXCR, one entry per CDR3 protein. The table shows tens of thousands of distinct CDR3 sequences, with roughly 91% occurring only once. The source material was CD4+ T cells from PBMCs. The source is a human donor with Susac syndrome.

The V call is TRBV6-1, the J call TRBJ2-7; D call uncertain. V dropped 2 bases and J dropped 4 bases, with 6 bases sitting between them. CDR1 MNHNS and CDR2 SASEGT come from the germline V gene. The CDR3 is made up of 12 amino acids. CDR3 region: CASSEHRYEQYF. CDR3 DNA: TGTGCCAGCAGTGAACACCGGTACGAGCAGTACTTC.

This chain connects TRBV5-1 to TRBJ2-1, with 11 bases identical to TRBD2. The germline CDR1 and CDR2 sequences are SGHRS and YFSETQ. V shed 1 base and J 4 bases; nucleotides not matched to a gene: 4. CDR3 size: 16 residues. The CDR3 sequence: CASSLISSGRYNEQFF. For the CDR3, the DNA is TGCGCCAGCAGCTTGATTTCTAGCGGGAGGTACAATGAGCAGTTCTTC.

The chain has TRBV3-1 and TRBJ1-1, with D possibly TRBD1 on 5 matching bases. The V gene lost 6 bases and the J gene lost 1 base, with 15 bases spanning the gap. Germline V gene lookup returns CDR1 LGHDT and CDR2 YNNKEL (reference sequence). This CDR3 is 15 amino acids long. This CDR3 reads CASRPRDSKNTEAFF. The CDR3 nucleotides read TGTGCCAGCAGGCCCCGAGACAGCAAGAACACTGAAGCTTTCTTT.

The rearrangement uses TRBV18 and TRBJ2-7, with D unresolved. Deletions cut 4 bases from V and 5 bases from J, with 15 bases between. The CDR3 is 14 amino acids. Per germline, CDR1 KGHSH and CDR2 LQKENI. This CDR3 is CASSRSTGPDEQYF. CDR3 bases: TGTGCCAGCTCACGATCCACGGGCCCAGACGAGCAGTACTTC.

The rearrangement joins TRBV6-2 or TRBV6-3 to TRBJ2-3, with TRBD2 matching 8 bases. This CDR3 has 15 residues. Trimming took 5 bases from V and 3 from J; bases not matched to a gene: 7. The germline gives CDR1 MNHEY, CDR2 SVGEGT. The CDR3 DNA is TGTGCCAGCAGTCTACTAGCGGAGGCAACAGATACGCAGTATTTT. Its translation is CASSLLAEATDTQYF.

The V and J genes are TRBV11-2 and TRBJ1-4; 7 nucleotides match TRBD1. CDR1 SGHAT and CDR2 FQNNGV come from the germline V gene. CDR3 length: 15 amino acids. The V and J ends lost 5 bases and 4 bases, in that order; junction bases with no gene match: 7. The CDR3 spells CASSIAGTDNEKLFF. CDR3 sequence (DNA): TGTGCCAGCAGCATTGCCGGGACAGATAATGAAAAACTGTTTTTT.

The chain couples TRBV28 to TRBJ2-2, with 7 positions matching TRBD1. Germline CDR1 is MDHEN and CDR2 is SYDVKM. J lost 6 bases, V lost 3 bases, and 7 bases had no gene match. This CDR3 has 15 amino acids. DNA of the CDR3: TGTGCCAGCAGTTTTGACAGGGTTTTGGCCGGGGAGCTGTTTTTT. This encodes CASSFDRVLAGELFF.

In the case of this clonotype: At one boundary the junction diverges from the germline segment, which might be a read error. The rearrangement joins TRBV18 to TRBJ2-4, with D possibly TRBD2 on 5 matching bases. This CDR3 spans 15 amino acids. Germline V gene sequence: CDR1 KGHSH, CDR2 LQKENI. CDR3 sequence (DNA): TGTGCCAGCTCACCCGGGAATCTAGCCCAAAACATTCAGTACTTC. Amino acids: CASSPGNLAQNIQYF. The entire variable domain, with the rest obtained from reference TRBV18 and TRBJ2-4, is as follows: NAGVMQNPRHLVRRRGQEARLRCSPMKGHSHVYWYRQLPEEGLKFMVYLQKENIIDESGMPKERFSAEFPKEGPSILRIQQVVRGDSAAYFCASSPGNLAQNIQYFGAGTRLSVL.

This clonotype showed up just once. The chain uses TRBV7-2 and TRBJ1-6; D remains unclear. The V gene's germline CDR1 is SGHTA and CDR2 FQGNSA. V was shortened by 7 bases and J by 7 bases, with 11 bases between the two germline ends. The CDR3 has 13 residues. The CDR3 protein is CASTLVANSPLHF. CDR3 nucleotides: TGTGCCAGCACTTTAGTCGCCAATTCACCCCTCCACTTT.

The CDR3 sequence is CASRLDTQVYNEQFF. CDR3 coding DNA: TGTGCCAGCAGGCTAGACACTCAGGTCTACAATGAGCAGTTCTTC. V usage is TRBV12-3 or TRBV12-4 and J usage is TRBJ2-1; D is unclear. The CDR3 is 15 residues long. V was clipped by 6 bases and J by 3 bases, with 15 bases between them.

V and J are TRBV18 and TRBJ2-2; 11 positions agree with TRBD2. The trim removed 1 base at V and 2 bases at J, leaving 3 bases unmatched. The CDR3 totals 17 residues. The V gene's germline CDR1 is KGHSH and CDR2 LQKENI. The CDR3: CASSPRGLAANTGELFF. CDR3 nucleotides: TGTGCCAGCTCACCACGGGGACTAGCGGCTAACACCGGGGAGCTGTTTTTT.

The rearrangement joins TRBV5-1 to TRBJ2-2; D may correspond to TRBD1 or TRBD2 (6 bases each). The V gene lost 2 bases and the J gene lost 6 bases, with 17 bases spanning the gap. Looked up from germline, CDR1 is SGHRS and CDR2 is YFSETQ. The CDR3 covers 16 residues. In nucleotides, the CDR3 is TGCGCCAGCAGCTTCTTTGATGGGGGGCGCCCCGGGGAGCTGTTTTTT. Residues: CASSFFDGGRPGELFF.

The J gene is TRBJ1-1, the V gene TRBV7-9; D gene uncertain. The CDR3 spans 13 residues. V shed 0 bases and J shed 10 bases, with 12 bases lying between them. Germline CDR1 reads SEHNR; CDR2 reads FQNEAQ (reference sequence). In nucleotides, the CDR3 is TGTGCCAGCAGCTTAGCCGGACCGCGAGGAGCTTTCTTT. It encodes CASSLAGPRGAFF.

J is TRBJ1-6 and V is TRBV5-1, with D possibly matching TRBD1 (6 bases). The CDR3 is 14 amino acids. The V end was cut by 4 bases, the J end by 7 bases, with 12 bases between. Germline lookup yields CDR1 SGHRS and CDR2 YFSETQ. In DNA, the CDR3 is TGCGCCAGCAGCCTACGGACAGAAAATTCACCCCTCCACTTT. Amino acid sequence: CASSLRTENSPLHF.

The CDR3 region is CASSSQKRGTTDTQYF. DNA for the CDR3: TGCGCCAGCAGCTCTCAGAAGCGGGGGACGACAGATACGCAGTATTTT. The chain is built from TRBV5-1 and TRBJ2-3, with TRBD2 identical over 8 bases. Per the germline V gene, CDR1 is SGHRS and CDR2 is YFSETQ. This CDR3 comprises 16 residues. With 3 bases clipped from V and 3 bases from J, the junction kept 9 bases outside the gene matches. Full variable domain (rest looked up from reference TRBV5-1 and TRBJ2-3): KAGVTQTPRYLIKTRGQQVTLSCSPISGHRSVSWYQQTPGQGLQFLFEYFSETQRNKGNFPGRFSGRQFSNSRSEMNVSTLELGDSALYLCASSSQKRGTTDTQYFGPGTRLTVL.

The rearrangement links TRBV19 to TRBJ1-2; D uncertain. Trimming shortened V by 0 bases and J by 8 bases, and 13 bases separated the two germline ends. This CDR3 is 14 amino acids long. Germline lookup yields CDR1 LNHDA and CDR2 SQIVND (reference sequence). The CDR3 coding sequence is TGTGCCAGTAGTATAGAAGTGGTTTTGGGCGGCTACACCTTC. Residues: CASSIEVVLGGYTF.

V and J are TRBV28 and TRBJ2-1; D could derive from TRBD1 or TRBD2 (6 bases each). This CDR3 comprises 15 residues. Trimming removed 5 bases at V and 8 bases at J, with 19 bases between. Germline V gene data show CDR1 as MDHEN and CDR2 as SYDVKM. In DNA, the CDR3 is TGTGCCAGCAGTACAAGCGGGCGGAACAGGGATGAGCAGTTCTTC. This gives the protein CASSTSGRNRDEQFF.

The rearrangement links TRBV27 to TRBJ2-3; the D is unclear. Looked up from germline, CDR1 is MNHEY and CDR2 is SMNVEV (reference sequence). Trimming left V 3 bases short and J 4 bases short, with 11 bases between. This CDR3 is 14 amino acids long. The CDR3, as DNA: TGTGCCAGCAGTTTTCAGTCTCGGTCAGATACGCAGTATTTT. Protein product: CASSFQSRSDTQYF.

This chain connects TRBV6-2 or TRBV6-3 to TRBJ2-6, with 9 bases that match TRBD2. The V segment lost 6 bases and the J segment 0 bases; nucleotides outside the gene matches: 9. CDR1 is MNHEY, CDR2 SVGEGT, per germline. This CDR3 contains 18 residues. The CDR3 spells CASRIPGLAASGANVLTF. CDR3 nucleotides: TGTGCCAGCAGGATACCGGGACTAGCAGCCTCTGGGGCCAACGTCCTGACTTTC.

The V call is TRBV5-1, the J call TRBJ2-3; 8 bases fit TRBD2. CDR3 length: 14 amino acids. Germline trimming cut 2 bases from V and 6 bases from J; bases unmatched to any gene: 5. Germline CDR1 SGHRS, CDR2 YFSETQ. CDR3 in DNA: TGCGCCAGCAGCTTCTGGACTAGCCCCGATACGCAGTATTTT. It encodes CASSFWTSPDTQYF.

The V call is TRBV7-8, the J call TRBJ1-1; the match to TRBD1 covers 8 bases. The CDR3 spans 15 residues. Germline values: CDR1 SGHVS, CDR2 FQNEAQ. V lost 5 bases and J lost 6; bases outside the gene matches: 11. Written as DNA, the CDR3 is TGTGCCAGCAGCATAAGCAGGGGGACAGGCGCTGAAGCTTTCTTT. This encodes CASSISRGTGAEAFF.

This clonotype was seen once. The chain employs TRBV6-6 and TRBJ1-6; tentative D call: TRBD1 (5 bases). Trimming left V 5 bases short and J 3 bases short, with 11 bases between. Germline V gene data show CDR1 as MNHNY and CDR2 as SVGAGI (reference sequence). The CDR3 length is 15 residues. The CDR3 reads CASSDKTVYNSPLHF. CDR3 nucleotides: TGTGCCAGCAGTGATAAGACAGTCTATAATTCACCCCTCCACTTT.

This clonotype was found once. V is TRBV7-9 and J is TRBJ1-6; 9 nucleotides agree with TRBD1. CDR1 SEHNR and CDR2 FQNEAQ come from the germline V gene (reference sequence). Germline trimming cut 11 bases from V and 8 bases from J; bases unmatched to any gene: 10. The CDR3 extends over 14 amino acids. The CDR3 region is CALKGQGGYSPLHF. The CDR3 DNA reads as TGTGCCCTCAAGGGACAGGGAGGGTATTCACCCCTCCACTTT.

The chain employs TRBV28 and TRBJ1-4; D ambiguous. The CDR3 contains 12 residues. The germline V gene encodes CDR1 MDHEN and CDR2 SYDVKM. V shed 5 bases and J shed 0 bases, with 1 base lying between them. CDR3 DNA: TGTGCCAGCAGTACAACTAATGAAAAACTGTTTTTT. This sequence encodes CASSTTNEKLFF.

This clonotype was seen once. The J gene is TRBJ1-2, the V gene TRBV5-5, with D uncertain. Trimming shortened V by 0 bases and J by 6 bases, and 6 bases separated the two germline ends. The CDR3 loop spans 12 amino acids. CDR1 is SGHKS and CDR2 is YYEKEE in the germline V gene (reference sequence). The CDR3 sequence is CASSLELDGYTF. CDR3 DNA: TGTGCCAGCAGCTTGGAGCTAGATGGCTACACCTTC.

J is TRBJ2-5 and V is TRBV7-2, with D possibly being TRBD1 or TRBD2 (5 bases each). V shed 3 bases and J shed 5 bases, with 13 bases lying between them. Germline V gene data show CDR1 as SGHTA and CDR2 as FQGNSA. The length of the CDR3 is 14 residues. The CDR3 sequence is CASSFPGAWETQYF. The DNA of the CDR3 is TGTGCCAGCAGCTTTCCCGGGGCTTGGGAGACCCAGTACTTC.

The chain links TRBV5-1 to TRBJ1-4, with D hard to call. Germline CDR1 and CDR2: SGHRS and YFSETQ. Trimming pared 0 bases from V and 8 bases from J, leaving 11 bases between. The CDR3 runs to 14 residues. CDR3 amino acids: CASSLVAGSEKLFF. CDR3 bases: TGCGCCAGCAGCTTGGTAGCAGGAAGCGAAAAACTGTTTTTT.

The chain uses TRBV18 and TRBJ2-5; no definite D call. The CDR3 has 12 residues. V lost 6 bases, J lost 5 bases, and 10 bases lay in between. CDR1 and CDR2 (germline): KGHSH, LQKENI. The CDR3 loop reads CASSLNVETQYF. The DNA for the CDR3 is TGTGCCAGCTCGCTCAATGTGGAGACCCAGTACTTC.

CDR3 DNA sequence: TGTGCCAGTAGTATAGTTCGGGGCAGGGCAGGCAATCAGCCCCAGCATTTT. This encodes CASSIVRGRAGNQPQHF. V is TRBV19 and J is TRBJ1-5; D may be TRBD1 (5 bases). V was shortened by 1 base and J by 2 bases, with 15 bases between the two germline ends. From germline, CDR1 is LNHDA and CDR2 SQIVND (reference sequence). The CDR3 length is 17 residues.

V usage is TRBV7-9 and J usage is TRBJ1-2; no clear D gene. Trimming took 6 bases from V and 3 from J, leaving 17 bases between them. CDR3 length: 15 residues. In germline, CDR1 is SEHNR, CDR2 FQNEAQ (reference sequence). The CDR3: CASRGWRAVDYGYTF. For the CDR3, the DNA is TGTGCCAGCAGGGGGTGGAGGGCAGTGGACTATGGCTACACCTTC.